The 24 T cell receptor beta chains listed next were all sequenced from one sample in a study of technical replicates of blood from a handful of donors. Sequencing was performed with immunoSEQ multiplex PCR; in TCRdb, only in-frame clones are kept and a portion is missing. Seen here are some 100,000 clones, roughly 95% observed once, and the top ten hold approximately 0.21%. The sample consisted of T cells isolated from PBMCs. These receptor sequences come from a human donor in good health.

The chain couples TRBV5-5 to TRBJ1-1; D perhaps matches TRBD1 (5 bases). With 3 bases removed from V and 1 base from J, the gap between germline ends came to 13 bases. This CDR3 is built from 15 residues. Germline assignment: CDR1 SGHKS and CDR2 YYEKEE (reference sequence). CDR3 loop: CASSSTRERNTEAFF. The CDR3 DNA sequence: TGTGCCAGCAGCTCGACCAGGGAAAGGAACACTGAAGCTTTCTTT.

The rearrangement uses TRBV19 and TRBJ1-5; unclear D gene. CDR1 and CDR2 from the germline V gene are LNHDA and SQIVND (reference sequence). Trimming stripped 7 bases from V and 3 bases from J, with 22 bases between. The CDR3 is made up of 17 amino acids. The chain's CDR3 is CASKSFVGGQFNQPQHF. The CDR3 nucleotides read TGTGCCAGTAAAAGTTTCGTCGGTGGGCAGTTCAATCAGCCCCAGCATTTT. Full variable domain (outside the CDR3, taken from reference TRBV19 and TRBJ1-5): DGGITQSPKYLFRKEGQNVTLSCEQNLNHDAMYWYRQDPGQGLRLIYYSQIVNDFQKGDIAEGYSVSREKKESFPLTVTSAQKNPTAFYLCASKSFVGGQFNQPQHFGDGTRLSIL.

J is TRBJ2-1 and V is TRBV5-4; a possible D gene is TRBD2 (5 bases). The CDR3 is made up of 20 amino acids. Germline CDR1 is SGHNT and CDR2 is YYREEE (reference sequence). Trimming removed 0 bases at V and 0 bases at J, with 22 bases between. CDR3 nucleotide sequence: TGTGCCAGCAGCTTGGGTAGCGCCCGGTCCTATAGTAGCTCCTACAATGAGCAGTTCTTC. Translated, it gives CASSLGSARSYSSSYNEQFF.

The V gene is TRBV5-1, the J gene TRBJ2-5, with D hard to call. The CDR3 consists of 11 residues. Trimming removed 5 bases from V and 3 bases from J, with 5 bases in between. Germline V lookup: CDR1 SGHRS, CDR2 YFSETQ. The CDR3: CASRIEETQYF. In DNA form, the CDR3 reads TGCGCCAGCAGGATAGAAGAGACCCAGTACTTC.

The chain combines TRBV27 with TRBJ2-1, with D uncertain. Germline V lookup: CDR1 MNHEY, CDR2 SMNVEV (reference sequence). Trimming left V 1 base short and J 3 bases short, with 4 bases between. The CDR3 loop spans 13 amino acids. As DNA, the CDR3 is TGTGCCAGCAGTTTATTGTACTACAATGAGCAGTTCTTC. This encodes CASSLLYYNEQFF.

V usage is TRBV2 and J usage is TRBJ1-5; no firm D call. This CDR3 is built from 13 residues. Looked up from germline, CDR1 is SNHLY and CDR2 is FYNNEI. The V end was cut by 6 bases, the J end by 0 bases, with 6 bases between. Here the CDR3 reads CASSPYSNQPQHF. Written as DNA, the CDR3 is TGTGCCAGCAGCCCTTATAGCAATCAGCCCCAGCATTTT.

V is TRBV2 and J is TRBJ2-7, with TRBD2 identical over 12 bases. V lost 8 bases to trimming and J lost 6 bases; unmatched junction nucleotides: 14. Germline V gene sequence: CDR1 SNHLY, CDR2 FYNNEI. The CDR3 is 16 amino acids. This chain's CDR3 is CASLDRMTSGRAEQYF. DNA for the CDR3: TGTGCCAGCTTAGACAGAATGACTAGCGGGAGAGCCGAGCAGTACTTC. The full variable domain, with the rest looked up from reference TRBV2 and TRBJ2-7, is EPEVTQTPSHQVTQMGQEVILRCVPISNHLYFYWYRQILGQKVEFLVSFYNNEISEKSEIFDDQFSVERPDGSNFTLKIRSTKLEDSAMYFCASLDRMTSGRAEQYFGPGTRLTVT.

The rearrangement links TRBV10-3 to TRBJ2-3; 9 bases are a match to TRBD2. This CDR3 has 16 amino acids. After removal of 0 bases from V and 3 bases from J, the junction contained 4 bases not matched to a gene. Germline CDR1 and CDR2: ENHRY and SYGVKD. The CDR3 DNA follows: TGTGCCATCAGTGAGTCATTAACTAGCGGGACAGATACGCAGTATTTT. It is translated as CAISESLTSGTDTQYF.

This chain connects TRBV27 to TRBJ1-2, with no clear D. V was shortened by 3 bases and J by 12 bases, with 23 bases between the two germline ends. The CDR3 sequence is 15 residues long. Germline V CDR1 and CDR2: MNHEY, SMNVEV (reference sequence). This chain's CDR3 is CASSFVRELYFNHTF. CDR3 nucleotide sequence: TGTGCCAGCAGTTTTGTCCGGGAGCTCTACTTCAACCACACCTTC.

V gene TRBV10-3 combines with J gene TRBJ2-3; the D is unclear. Germline V gene sequence: CDR1 ENHRY, CDR2 SYGVKD. CDR3 size: 15 residues. The V gene lost 4 bases and the J gene lost 0 bases, with 11 bases spanning the gap. CDR3 bases: TGTGCCATCAGTGCTTCGGGTTCTAGCACAGATACGCAGTATTTT. Translation: CAISASGSSTDTQYF.

V gene TRBV10-3 combines with J gene TRBJ2-7; D is possibly TRBD2 (5 bases). Deletions cut 2 bases from V and 4 bases from J, with 9 bases between. CDR3 length equals 13 residues. Germline CDR1 is ENHRY and CDR2 is SYGVKD. The CDR3 region is CAISESGGYEQYF. The DNA for the CDR3 is TGTGCCATCAGTGAGAGCGGCGGTTACGAGCAGTACTTC.

The V call is TRBV7-9, the J call TRBJ2-7, with 7 bases that match TRBD1. The CDR3 loop spans 15 amino acids. Germline CDR1 SEHNR, CDR2 FQNEAQ (reference sequence). With 5 bases clipped from V and 1 base from J, the junction kept 8 bases outside the gene matches. CDR3 in DNA: TGTGCCAGCAGCACCCCCGGGACAGAGTCCTACGAGCAGTACTTC. This sequence encodes CASSTPGTESYEQYF.

The chain joins TRBV27 to TRBJ2-5; no definite D call. Trimming removed 6 bases from V and 4 bases from J, with 15 bases in between. CDR3 length equals 14 residues. Germline-derived CDR1 and CDR2 are MNHEY and SMNVEV (reference sequence). CDR3 protein: CASSSIVYGETQYF. CDR3 coding DNA: TGTGCCAGCAGCTCGATAGTGTATGGAGAGACCCAGTACTTC.

This clone was seen only once. The chain couples TRBV6-5 to TRBJ1-4; D not resolved. The germline gives CDR1 MNHEY, CDR2 SVGAGI. This CDR3 comprises 14 residues. The V gene lost 8 bases and the J gene lost 0 bases, with 10 bases spanning the gap. CDR3 sequence reads: CASGGLTTNEKLFF. DNA for the CDR3: TGTGCCAGCGGCGGGTTAACAACTAATGAAAAACTGTTTTTT.

V usage is TRBV6-5 and J usage is TRBJ1-6; D gene unclear. The germline V and J ends were trimmed by 2 bases and 0 bases, with 5 bases remaining between them. This CDR3 has 15 residues. Looked up from germline, CDR1 is MNHEY and CDR2 is SVGAGI. The CDR3 DNA follows: TGTGCCAGCAGTTACGGCTTCTCCTATAATTCACCCCTCCACTTT. Translation gives CASSYGFSYNSPLHF.

The rearrangement links TRBV19 to TRBJ1-5; weak D call: TRBD1 (5 bases). Germline CDR1 is LNHDA and CDR2 is SQIVND (reference sequence). The V and J ends lost 0 bases and 4 bases respectively, with 13 bases between them. The CDR3 is 16 residues long. In nucleotides, the CDR3 is TGTGCCAGTAGTATAGATGCCAGGGTGAGGAATCAGCCCCAGCATTTT. Protein product: CASSIDARVRNQPQHF.

The chain links TRBV7-2 to TRBJ1-3, with D uncertain. CDR1 and CDR2 (germline): SGHTA, FQGNSA. CDR3 length: 15 residues. V lost 6 bases and J 0 bases, leaving 12 bases between the germline ends. Here the CDR3 reads CASSLQSHSGNTIYF. The CDR3, as DNA: TGTGCCAGCAGTTTGCAGTCGCACTCTGGAAACACCATATATTTT.

With regard to this clone: One junction end disagrees with the germline gene, perhaps due to a read error. The V call is TRBV19, the J call TRBJ2-1; 11 nucleotides align to TRBD2. The CDR3 has 15 amino acids. CDR1 LNHDA and CDR2 SQIVND come from the germline V gene (reference sequence). CDR3 coding DNA: TGTGCCAGTAGTGTTAGCGGGAGGGCACACAAGGAGCAGTTCTTC. Its translation is CASSVSGRAHKEQFF. Full variable domain (missing parts from reference TRBV19 and TRBJ2-1): DGGITQSPKYLFRKEGQNVTLSCEQNLNHDAMYWYRQDPGQGLRLIYYSQIVNDFQKGDIAEGYSVSREKKESFPLTVTSAQKNPTAFYLCASSVSGRAHKEQFFGPGTRLTVL.

V and J are TRBV11-3 and TRBJ2-7; 8 nucleotides match TRBD1. The CDR3 is 14 amino acids. The germline gives CDR1 SGHNT, CDR2 YENEEA. The V segment lost 5 bases and the J segment 0 bases; nucleotides outside the gene matches: 3. CDR3 sequence (DNA): TGTGCCAGCAGCCGCGACAGGGGCTCCTACGAGCAGTACTTC. This gives the protein CASSRDRGSYEQYF.

This chain uses TRBV5-6 with TRBJ2-1; possibly TRBD2 for D (6 bases). CDR1 is SGHDT, CDR2 YYEEEE, per germline. The germline V and J ends were trimmed by 4 bases and 5 bases, with 10 bases remaining between them. The length of the CDR3 is 13 residues. The DNA of the CDR3 is TGTGCCAGCAGCCAGACTAGTGACAATGAGCAGTTCTTC. Encoded protein: CASSQTSDNEQFF.

The J gene is TRBJ2-1, the V gene TRBV7-8; tentatively, D is TRBD1 (5 bases). Germline V gene data show CDR1 as SGHVS and CDR2 as FQNEAQ. V was shortened by 0 bases and J by 9 bases, with 9 bases between the two germline ends. This CDR3 comprises 13 residues. The CDR3 sequence is CASSLAPGPEQFF. CDR3 nucleotides: TGTGCCAGCAGCTTAGCGCCAGGGCCTGAGCAGTTCTTC.

The rearrangement uses TRBV14 and TRBJ1-1; 9 bases match TRBD1. This CDR3 is 18 amino acids long. The germline V gene encodes CDR1 SGHDN and CDR2 FVKESK. The trim removed 1 base at V and 0 bases at J, leaving 9 bases unmatched. For the CDR3, the DNA is TGTGCCAGCAGCCAAGGTGGGACAGGGATCCTCATGAACACTGAAGCTTTCTTT. Its translation is CASSQGGTGILMNTEAFF.

The chain links TRBV18 to TRBJ2-6, with 9 bases that match TRBD1. The V segment lost 3 bases and the J segment 2 bases; nucleotides outside the gene matches: 5. CDR1 is KGHSH and CDR2 is LQKENI in the germline V gene. The CDR3 is made up of 17 amino acids. The CDR3 DNA follows: TGTGCCAGCTCACCCGGGACAGGGTCGGCTGGGGCCAACGTCCTGACTTTC. Amino acids: CASSPGTGSAGANVLTF.

About this clone: Relative to the germline gene, one junction end is altered; a read error may explain this. Other DNA sequences in this specimen translate into the identical CDR3. The chain is built from TRBV7-2 and TRBJ1-6; 10 bases map to TRBD1. Germline CDR1 is SGHTA and CDR2 is FQGNSA. This CDR3 contains 13 residues. CDR3 sequence reads: CASGTGVNSPLHF. The CDR3 DNA reads TGTGCCAGCGGGACAGGGGTTAATTCCCCCCTCCACTTT.